The rows below give T cell receptor beta chains drawn from one sample of a study of shared clonotypes between healthy human individuals. Using immunoSEQ multiplex PCR, the repertoire was profiled, and TCRdb retains in-frame clones only, with some absent. The data hold roughly 2.6 million clones, with 90% to 95% observed a single time. Material: naive CD4+ T cells sorted from blood. The source of these receptors is a man in his late teens or twenties in good health. Both conserved end residues are part of each CDR3. The D gene is left open where the match is weak. A row's size may be missing; if present it is once, few, many or a size class.

d_gene,j_gene,v_gene,abundance,CDR3nt,CDR3aa
NA,TRBJ1-6,TRBV6-5,NA,TGTGCCAGCAGTTATCAAGACAGCCGAAGTAATTCACCCCTCCACTTT,CASSYQDSRSNSPLHF
TRBD2,TRBJ2-1,TRBV28,once,TGTGCCAGCTTACCCCGGGGCGGGGGGGTTTCCTACAATGAGCAGTTCTTC,CASLPRGGGVSYNEQFF
TRBD2,TRBJ2-7,TRBV2,NA,TGTGCCAGCAGTGAAGAGGGAGGGCCTGCTGAGCAGTACTTC,CASSEEGGPAEQYF
NA,TRBJ2-7,TRBV7-9,NA,TGTGCCAGCAGCTTAGCGAGAGGGGGTAGCGGCAGCTCCTACGAGCAGTACTTC,CASSLARGGSGSSYEQYF
TRBD2,TRBJ2-2,TRBV2,NA,TGTGCCAGCAGTGAAAGAGGGAGGGAAGCCACCGGGGAGCTGTTTTTT,CASSERGREATGELFF
NA,TRBJ1-1,TRBV5-1,NA,TGCGCCAGCAGCTCTGGGGCCATCATGAACACTGAAGCTTTCTTT,CASSSGAIMNTEAFF
NA,TRBJ2-1,TRBV5-1,NA,TGCGCCAGCAGCTACCGGGACGGTTCCAATGAGCAGTTCTTC,CASSYRDGSNEQFF
NA,TRBJ1-5,TRBV19,NA,TGTGCCAGTAGTAACAGCAATAGCAATCAGCCCCAGCATTTT,CASSNSNSNQPQHF
NA,TRBJ1-4,TRBV4-1,NA,TGCGCCAGCAGCCAAGATCCCCAGGCGGGTGAAAAACTGTTTTTT,CASSQDPQAGEKLFF
NA,TRBJ1-2,TRBV4-1,NA,TGCGCCAGCAGCCAGGAAGCGACAGGAGCTGGCTATGGCTACACCTTC,CASSQEATGAGYGYTF